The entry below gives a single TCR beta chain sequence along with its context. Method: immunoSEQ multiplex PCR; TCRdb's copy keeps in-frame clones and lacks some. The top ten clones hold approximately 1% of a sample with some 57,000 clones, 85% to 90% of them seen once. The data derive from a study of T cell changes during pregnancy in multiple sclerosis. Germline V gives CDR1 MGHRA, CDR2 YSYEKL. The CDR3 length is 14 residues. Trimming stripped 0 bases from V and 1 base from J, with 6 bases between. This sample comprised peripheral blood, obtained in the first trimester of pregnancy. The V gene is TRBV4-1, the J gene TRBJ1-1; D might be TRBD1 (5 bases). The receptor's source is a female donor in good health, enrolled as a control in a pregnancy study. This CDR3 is CASSQDQGNTEAFF. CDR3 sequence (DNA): TGCGCCAGCAGCCAAGATCAGGGGAACACTGAAGCTTTCTTT.